This entry lists 6 T cell receptor beta chains sequenced from one sample in a study of yellow fever vaccine responses in identical twins. MiXCR was run by TCRdb on the RT-PCR reads, yielding one entry per CDR3 protein. There are around 20,000 distinct CDR3 sequences in the sample; roughly 60% occur only once, and approximately 8% lies in the top ten. The sequencing used T cells from blood (PBMCs), unsorted or a sorted subset (not recorded which), collected before or after yellow fever vaccination (not recorded which). These receptors came from a woman between 18 and 29 years old who received the yellow fever vaccine.

The rearrangement links TRBV11-2 to TRBJ2-1; D ambiguous. Germline V gene data show CDR1 as SGHAT and CDR2 as FQNNGV. Trimming took 1 base from V and 5 from J, leaving 9 bases between them. The CDR3 extends over 14 amino acids. Here the CDR3 DNA reads TGTGCCAGCAGCTTAGTAGTTCATAACAATGAGCAGTTCTTC. This gives the protein CASSLVVHNNEQFF.

The chain links TRBV27 to TRBJ2-7, with a tentative D call TRBD1 (5 bases). The CDR3 totals 16 residues. Trimming left V 5 bases short and J 3 bases short, with 20 bases between. Germline CDR1 reads MNHEY; CDR2 reads SMNVEV (reference sequence). In DNA form, the CDR3 reads TGTGCCAGCAGTCCCAAGCCACCCTCAGGGATCTACGAGCAGTACTTC. This sequence encodes CASSPKPPSGIYEQYF.

This clonotype was observed a few times. V and J are TRBV18 and TRBJ2-7, with a weak D call TRBD2 (5 bases). The V end lost 3 bases, the J end lost 5 bases, and 11 bases lay between the germline ends. Germline lookup yields CDR1 KGHSH and CDR2 LQKENI. The CDR3 is made up of 13 amino acids. CDR3 DNA sequence: TGTGCCAGCTCACCTCCAGCTAGCAACGAGCAGTACTTC. Translated, it gives CASSPPASNEQYF.

J is TRBJ1-2 and V is TRBV3-1; 7 bases are shared with TRBD1. CDR3 length equals 14 residues. The J segment lost 4 bases and the V segment lost 4 bases, leaving 6 bases of the junction unmatched. CDR1 LGHDT and CDR2 YNNKEL come from the germline V gene (reference sequence). The CDR3 spells CASSPGTVSYGYTF. In nucleotides, the CDR3 is TGTGCCAGCAGCCCCGGGACAGTCTCCTATGGCTACACCTTC.

This clonotype has more than one count but fewer than ten. The V and J genes are TRBV7-2 and TRBJ1-2; D not resolved. The ends were cut back, 0 bases at V and 0 bases at J, with 17 bases in the middle. The V gene's germline CDR1 is SGHTA and CDR2 FQGNSA. CDR3 length: 18 amino acids. CDR3 sequence reads: CASSLAGRMSGANYGYTF. The CDR3 DNA follows: TGTGCCAGCAGCTTAGCGGGCCGAATGAGTGGGGCTAACTATGGCTACACCTTC. The whole variable domain, remainder taken from reference TRBV7-2 and TRBJ1-2, is GAGVSQSPSNKVTEKGKDVELRCDPISGHTALYWYRQSLGQGLEFLIYFQGNSAPDKSGLPSDRFSAERTGGSVSTLTIQRTQQEDSAVYLCASSLAGRMSGANYGYTFGSGTRLTVV.

For this clonotype: Lacking the conserved final phenylalanine or tryptophan, this CDR3 likely reflects a read error. The CDR3 loop reads CASSLGGGADTQYL. As DNA, the CDR3 is TGTGCCAGCAGCCTTGGCGGGGGGGCAGATACGCAGTATTTA. The chain joins TRBV12-3 or TRBV12-4 to TRBJ2-3; 9 bases fit TRBD2. This CDR3 has 14 amino acids. V was pared by 6 bases and J by 4 bases, with 5 bases of the junction left unmatched.